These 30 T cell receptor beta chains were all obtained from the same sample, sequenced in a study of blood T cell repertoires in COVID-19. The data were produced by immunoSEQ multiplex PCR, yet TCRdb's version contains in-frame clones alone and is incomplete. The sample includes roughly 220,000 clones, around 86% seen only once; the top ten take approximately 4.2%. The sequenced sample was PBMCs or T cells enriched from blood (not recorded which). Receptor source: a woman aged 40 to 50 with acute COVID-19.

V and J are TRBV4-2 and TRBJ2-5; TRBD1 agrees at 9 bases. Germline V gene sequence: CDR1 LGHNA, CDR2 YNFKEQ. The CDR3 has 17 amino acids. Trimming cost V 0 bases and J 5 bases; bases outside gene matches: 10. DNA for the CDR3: TGTGCCAGCAGCCAAGATCGGCCGAGACAGGGGGGTGAGACCCAGTACTTC. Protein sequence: CASSQDRPRQGGETQYF.

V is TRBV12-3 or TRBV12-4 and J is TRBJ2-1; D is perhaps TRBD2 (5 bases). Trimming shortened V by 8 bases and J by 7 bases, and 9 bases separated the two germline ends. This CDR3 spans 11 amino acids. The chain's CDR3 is CASGGPNEQFF. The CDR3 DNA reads TGTGCCAGCGGCGGGCCGAATGAGCAGTTCTTC.

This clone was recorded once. CDR3 DNA: TGTGCCAGCTCACCATTTTCAGGGGGGAGCTCCTACGAGCAGTACTTC. This encodes CASSPFSGGSSYEQYF. The chain couples TRBV18 to TRBJ2-7, with D possibly matching TRBD1 (7 bases). The V end lost 2 bases, the J end lost 0 bases, and 14 bases lay between the germline ends. Germline CDR1 KGHSH, CDR2 LQKENI. The CDR3 runs 16 residues. The full variable domain, rest sourced from reference TRBV18 and TRBJ2-7, is NAGVMQNPRHLVRRRGQEARLRCSPMKGHSHVYWYRQLPEEGLKFMVYLQKENIIDESGMPKERFSAEFPKEGPSILRIQQVVRGDSAAYFCASSPFSGGSSYEQYFGPGTRLTVT.

CDR3 DNA: TGCAGCGTTGGAGGGGACAGGGTCTCTTCCTACGAGCAGTACTTC. This translates into CSVGGDRVSSYEQYF. The chain employs TRBV29-1 and TRBJ2-7; 9 bases align to TRBD1. Trimming took 4 bases from V and 1 from J; bases not matched to a gene: 8. The CDR3 consists of 15 residues. Germline CDR1 SQVTM, CDR2 ANQGSEA.

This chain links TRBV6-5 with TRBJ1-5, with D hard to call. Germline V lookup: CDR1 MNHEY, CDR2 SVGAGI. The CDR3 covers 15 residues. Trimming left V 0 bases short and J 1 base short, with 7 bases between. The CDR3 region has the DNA TGTGCCAGCAGTTACTCAGGAGCGAGCAATCAGCCCCAGCATTTT. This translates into CASSYSGASNQPQHF.

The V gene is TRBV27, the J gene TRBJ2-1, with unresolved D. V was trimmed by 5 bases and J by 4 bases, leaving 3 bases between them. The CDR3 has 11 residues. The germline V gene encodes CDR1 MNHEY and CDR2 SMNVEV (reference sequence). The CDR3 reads CASSPYNEQFF. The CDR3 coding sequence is TGTGCCAGCAGTCCTTACAATGAGCAGTTCTTC.

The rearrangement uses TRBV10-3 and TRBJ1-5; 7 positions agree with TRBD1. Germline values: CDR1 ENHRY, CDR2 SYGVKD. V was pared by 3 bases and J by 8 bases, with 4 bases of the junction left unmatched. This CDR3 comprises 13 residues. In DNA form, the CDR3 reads TGTGCCATCAGTGAAGGGGGCTTCAAGCCCCAGCATTTT. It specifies CAISEGGFKPQHF.

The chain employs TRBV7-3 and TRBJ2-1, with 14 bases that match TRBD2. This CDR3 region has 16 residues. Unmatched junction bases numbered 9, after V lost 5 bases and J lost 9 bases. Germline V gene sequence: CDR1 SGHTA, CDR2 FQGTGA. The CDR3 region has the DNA TGTGCCAGCAGCCCCAGGGGGACTAGCGGGAGTTCTGAGCAGTTCTTC. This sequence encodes CASSPRGTSGSSEQFF.

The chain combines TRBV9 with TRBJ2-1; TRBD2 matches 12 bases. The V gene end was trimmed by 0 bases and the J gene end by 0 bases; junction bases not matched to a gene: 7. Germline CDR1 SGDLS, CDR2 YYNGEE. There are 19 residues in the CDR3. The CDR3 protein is CASSVVGLAGPSSYNEQFF. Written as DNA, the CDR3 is TGTGCCAGCAGCGTAGTTGGACTAGCGGGACCGAGCTCCTACAATGAGCAGTTCTTC. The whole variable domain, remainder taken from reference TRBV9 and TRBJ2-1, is DSGVTQTPKHLITATGQRVTLRCSPRSGDLSVYWYQQSLDQGLQFLIQYYNGEERAKGNILERFSAQQFPDLHSELNLSSLELGDSALYFCASSVVGLAGPSSYNEQFFGPGTRLTVL.

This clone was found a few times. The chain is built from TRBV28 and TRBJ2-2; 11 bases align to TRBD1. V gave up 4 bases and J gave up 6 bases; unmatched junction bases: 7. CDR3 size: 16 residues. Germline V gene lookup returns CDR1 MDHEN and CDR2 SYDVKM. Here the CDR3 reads CASSSFRDRGSGELFF. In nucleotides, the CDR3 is TGTGCCAGCAGTTCGTTCCGGGACAGGGGGTCCGGGGAGCTGTTTTTT.

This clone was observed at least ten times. CDR3 amino acids: CASSGSTGNEQFF. The CDR3 nucleotides read TGTGCCAGCAGCGGGAGTACGGGCAATGAGCAGTTCTTC. The V gene is TRBV2, the J gene TRBJ2-1, with D perhaps matching TRBD2 (6 bases). The CDR3 is 13 amino acids. Germline values: CDR1 SNHLY, CDR2 FYNNEI. V gave up 6 bases and J gave up 6 bases, with 12 bases separating them.

The CDR3 sequence is CASLFGPSGANVLTF. CDR3 bases: TGTGCCAGCTTATTTGGGCCATCTGGGGCCAACGTCCTGACTTTC. This chain joins TRBV2 and TRBJ2-6; D uncertain. The CDR3 consists of 15 residues. The germline V and J ends were trimmed by 8 bases and 1 base, with 12 bases remaining between them. In germline, CDR1 is SNHLY, CDR2 FYNNEI.

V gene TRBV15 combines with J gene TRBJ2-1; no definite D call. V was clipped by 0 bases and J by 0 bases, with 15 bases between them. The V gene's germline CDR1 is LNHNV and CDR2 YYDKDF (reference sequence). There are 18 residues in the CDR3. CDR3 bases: TGTGCCACCAGCAGAGATCGGGTCGGCTCGAGCTCCTACAATGAGCAGTTCTTC. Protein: CATSRDRVGSSSYNEQFF.

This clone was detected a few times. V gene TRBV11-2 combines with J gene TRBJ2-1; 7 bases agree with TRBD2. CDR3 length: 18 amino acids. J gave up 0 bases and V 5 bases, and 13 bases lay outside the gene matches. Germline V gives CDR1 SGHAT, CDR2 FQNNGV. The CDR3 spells CASSPRRGRMSSYNEQFF. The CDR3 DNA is TGTGCCAGCAGCCCTCGGCGGGGGAGGATGAGCTCCTACAATGAGCAGTTCTTC.

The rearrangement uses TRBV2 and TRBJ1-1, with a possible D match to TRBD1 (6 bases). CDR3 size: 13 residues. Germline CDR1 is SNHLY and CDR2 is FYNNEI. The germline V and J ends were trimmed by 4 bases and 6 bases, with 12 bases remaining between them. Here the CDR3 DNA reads TGTGCCAGCAGTGTGCAGGGGAGAGCTGAAGCTTTCTTT. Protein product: CASSVQGRAEAFF.

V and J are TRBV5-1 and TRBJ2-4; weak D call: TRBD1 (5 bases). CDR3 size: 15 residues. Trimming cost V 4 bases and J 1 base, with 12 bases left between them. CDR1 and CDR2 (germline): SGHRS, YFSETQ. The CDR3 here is CASSPDRLAKNIQYF. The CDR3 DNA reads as TGCGCCAGCAGCCCAGACAGACTCGCCAAAAACATTCAGTACTTC.

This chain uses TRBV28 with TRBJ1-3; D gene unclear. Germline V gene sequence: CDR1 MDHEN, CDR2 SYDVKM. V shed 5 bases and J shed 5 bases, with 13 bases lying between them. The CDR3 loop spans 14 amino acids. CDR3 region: CASSVRSVRNTIYF. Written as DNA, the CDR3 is TGTGCCAGCAGTGTTCGTTCAGTCCGAAACACCATATATTTT. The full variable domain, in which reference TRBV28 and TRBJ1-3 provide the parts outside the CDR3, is DVKVTQSSRYLVKRTGEKVFLECVQDMDHENMFWYRQDPGLGLRLIYFSYDVKMKEKGDIPEGYSVSREKKERFSLILESASTNQTSMYLCASSVRSVRNTIYFGEGSWLTVV.

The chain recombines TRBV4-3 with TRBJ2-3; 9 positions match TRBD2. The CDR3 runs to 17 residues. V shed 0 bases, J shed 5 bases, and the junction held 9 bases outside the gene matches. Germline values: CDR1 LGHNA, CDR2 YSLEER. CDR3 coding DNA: TGCGCCAGCAGCCAAGATCGGGCGGGAGGGCCGGGAGATACGCAGTATTTT. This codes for CASSQDRAGGPGDTQYF.

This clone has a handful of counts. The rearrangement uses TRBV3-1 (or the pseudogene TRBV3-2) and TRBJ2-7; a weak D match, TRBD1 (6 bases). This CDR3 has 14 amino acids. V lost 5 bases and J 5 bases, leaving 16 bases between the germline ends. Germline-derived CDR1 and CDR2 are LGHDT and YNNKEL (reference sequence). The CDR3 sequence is CASSDGTWVHEQYF. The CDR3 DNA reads TGTGCCAGCAGCGACGGGACATGGGTACACGAGCAGTACTTC.

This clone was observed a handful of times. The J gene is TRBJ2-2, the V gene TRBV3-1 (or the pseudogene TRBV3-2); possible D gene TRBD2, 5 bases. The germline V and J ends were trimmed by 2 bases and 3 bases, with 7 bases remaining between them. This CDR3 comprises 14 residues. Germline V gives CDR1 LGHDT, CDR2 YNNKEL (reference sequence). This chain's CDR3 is CASSQIAHTGELFF. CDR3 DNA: TGTGCCAGCAGCCAAATAGCGCACACCGGGGAGCTGTTTTTT.

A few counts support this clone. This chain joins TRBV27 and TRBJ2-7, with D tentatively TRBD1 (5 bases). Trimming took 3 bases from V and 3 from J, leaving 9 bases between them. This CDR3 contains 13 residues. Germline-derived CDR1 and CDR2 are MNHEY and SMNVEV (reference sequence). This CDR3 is CASSLADSYEQYF. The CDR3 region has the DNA TGTGCCAGCAGTTTGGCAGACAGCTACGAGCAGTACTTC.

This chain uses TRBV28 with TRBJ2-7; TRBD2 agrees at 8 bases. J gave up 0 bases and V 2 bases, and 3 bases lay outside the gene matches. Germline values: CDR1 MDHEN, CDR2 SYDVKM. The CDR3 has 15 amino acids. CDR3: CASSLAGGYSYEQYF. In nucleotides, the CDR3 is TGTGCCAGCAGTTTAGCGGGGGGCTACTCCTACGAGCAGTACTTC. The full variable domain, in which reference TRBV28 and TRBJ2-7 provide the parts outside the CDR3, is DVKVTQSSRYLVKRTGEKVFLECVQDMDHENMFWYRQDPGLGLRLIYFSYDVKMKEKGDIPEGYSVSREKKERFSLILESASTNQTSMYLCASSLAGGYSYEQYFGPGTRLTVT.

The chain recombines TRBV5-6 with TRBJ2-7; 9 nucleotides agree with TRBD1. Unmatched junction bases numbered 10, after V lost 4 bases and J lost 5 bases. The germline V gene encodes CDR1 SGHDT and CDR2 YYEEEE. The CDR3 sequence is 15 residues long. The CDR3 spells CASSPPGQGWDEQYF. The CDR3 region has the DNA TGTGCCAGCAGCCCCCCGGGACAGGGATGGGACGAGCAGTACTTC.

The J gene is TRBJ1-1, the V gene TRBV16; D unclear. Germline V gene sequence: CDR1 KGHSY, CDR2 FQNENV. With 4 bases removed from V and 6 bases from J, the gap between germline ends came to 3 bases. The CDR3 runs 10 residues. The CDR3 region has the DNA TGTGCCAGCAGCCGCGCTGAAGCTTTCTTT. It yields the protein CASSRAEAFF.

CDR3 bases: TGTGCCAGCTCACCACGGACTAGCGGGAGGGTGCATGAGCAGTTCTTC. Protein sequence: CASSPRTSGRVHEQFF. The V gene is TRBV18, the J gene TRBJ2-1, with 15 nucleotides matching TRBD2. Germline-derived CDR1 and CDR2 are KGHSH and LQKENI. After removal of 1 base from V and 8 bases from J, the junction contained 3 bases not matched to a gene. The CDR3 length is 16 residues.

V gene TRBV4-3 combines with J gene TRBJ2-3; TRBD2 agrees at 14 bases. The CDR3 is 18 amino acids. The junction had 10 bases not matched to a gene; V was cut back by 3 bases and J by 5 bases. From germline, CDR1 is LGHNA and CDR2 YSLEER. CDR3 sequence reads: CASSHGTSGRFGEDTQYF. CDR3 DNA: TGCGCCAGCAGCCACGGGACTAGCGGGAGATTTGGGGAAGATACGCAGTATTTT.

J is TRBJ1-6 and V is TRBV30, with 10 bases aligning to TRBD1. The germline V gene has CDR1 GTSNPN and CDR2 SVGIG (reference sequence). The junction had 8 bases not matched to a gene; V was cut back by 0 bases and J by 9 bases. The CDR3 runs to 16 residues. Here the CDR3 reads CAWSVLLGQGLSPLHF. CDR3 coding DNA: TGTGCCTGGAGTGTACTCCTGGGACAGGGGCTTTCACCCCTCCACTTT.

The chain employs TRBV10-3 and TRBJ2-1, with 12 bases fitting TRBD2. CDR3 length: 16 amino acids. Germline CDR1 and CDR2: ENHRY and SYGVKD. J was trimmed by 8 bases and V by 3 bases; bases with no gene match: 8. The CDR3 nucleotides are TGTGCCATCAGTGAACAACTAGCGGGAGGACGCGATGAGCAGTTCTTC. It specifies CAISEQLAGGRDEQFF.

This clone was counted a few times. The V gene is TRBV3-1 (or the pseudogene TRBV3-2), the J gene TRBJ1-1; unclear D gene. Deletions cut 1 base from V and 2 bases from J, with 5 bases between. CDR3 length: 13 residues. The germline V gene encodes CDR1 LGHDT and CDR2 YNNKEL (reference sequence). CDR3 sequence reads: CASSQAGNTEAFF. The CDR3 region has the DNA TGTGCCAGCAGCCAAGCGGGAAACACTGAAGCTTTCTTT.

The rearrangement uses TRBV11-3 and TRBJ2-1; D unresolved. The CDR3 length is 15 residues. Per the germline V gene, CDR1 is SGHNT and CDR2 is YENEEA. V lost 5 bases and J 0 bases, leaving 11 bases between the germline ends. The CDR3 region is CASSEDENSYNEQFF. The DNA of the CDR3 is TGTGCCAGCAGCGAGGATGAAAACTCCTACAATGAGCAGTTCTTC.